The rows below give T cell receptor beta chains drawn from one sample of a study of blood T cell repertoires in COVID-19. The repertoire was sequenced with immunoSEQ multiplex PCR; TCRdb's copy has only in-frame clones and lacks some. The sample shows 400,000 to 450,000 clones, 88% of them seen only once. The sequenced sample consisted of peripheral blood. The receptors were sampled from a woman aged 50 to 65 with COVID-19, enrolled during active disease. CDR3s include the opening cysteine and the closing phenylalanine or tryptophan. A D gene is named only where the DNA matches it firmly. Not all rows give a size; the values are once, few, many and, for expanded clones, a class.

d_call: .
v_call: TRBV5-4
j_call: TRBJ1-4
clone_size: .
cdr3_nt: TGTGCCAGCAGCCTAGACAGAGATAATGAAAAACTGTTTTTT
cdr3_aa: CASSLDRDNEKLFF

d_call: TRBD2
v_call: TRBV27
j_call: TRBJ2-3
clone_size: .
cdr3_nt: TGTGCCAGCAGAACCGCCCCGGGACTAGTGACAGATACGCAGTATTTT
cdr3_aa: CASRTAPGLVTDTQYF

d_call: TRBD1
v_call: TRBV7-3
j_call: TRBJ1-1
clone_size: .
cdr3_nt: TGTGCCAGCAGCCCCACCCCAGGGGGGAACACTGAAGCTTTCTTT
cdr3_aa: CASSPTPGGNTEAFF

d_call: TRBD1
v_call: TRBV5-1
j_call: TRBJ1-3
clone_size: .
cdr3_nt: TGCGCCAGCAGCCAGGGACAGAGCTCTGGAAACACCATATATTTT
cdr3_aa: CASSQGQSSGNTIYF

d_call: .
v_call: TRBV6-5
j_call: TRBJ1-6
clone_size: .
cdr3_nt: TGTGCCAGCAGTCCACAGGGCGGGTCACCCCTCCACTTT
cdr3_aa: CASSPQGGSPLHF

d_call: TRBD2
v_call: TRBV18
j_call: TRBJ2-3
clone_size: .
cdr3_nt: TGTGCCAGCTCACCAGTAGCGGGGGTTGATACGCAGTATTTT
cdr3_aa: CASSPVAGVDTQYF

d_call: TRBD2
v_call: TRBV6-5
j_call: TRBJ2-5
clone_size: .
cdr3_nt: TGTGCCAGCAGTCTGACTAGCGGCTACCAAGAGACCCAGTACTTC
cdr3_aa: CASSLTSGYQETQYF

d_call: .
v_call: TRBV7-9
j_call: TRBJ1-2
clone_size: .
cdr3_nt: TGTGCCAGCAGCCCCCTCTATGGCTACACCTTC
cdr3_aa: CASSPLYGYTF

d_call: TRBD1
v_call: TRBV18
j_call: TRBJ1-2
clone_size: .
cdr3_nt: TGTGCCAGCTCACCCCTGACAGGGGGTGATGGCTACACCTTC
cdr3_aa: CASSPLTGGDGYTF

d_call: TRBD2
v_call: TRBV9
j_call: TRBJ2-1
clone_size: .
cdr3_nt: TGTGCCAGCAGCGATCCTAGCGGGGGGAACTACAATGAGCAGTTCTTC
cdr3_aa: CASSDPSGGNYNEQFF

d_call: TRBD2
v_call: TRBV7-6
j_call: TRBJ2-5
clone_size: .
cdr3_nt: TGTGCCAGCACCCCCCAGGGGGTGACTAGCGGGGGTGGGGGAGAGGAGACCCAGTACTTC
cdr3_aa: CASTPQGVTSGGGGEETQYF

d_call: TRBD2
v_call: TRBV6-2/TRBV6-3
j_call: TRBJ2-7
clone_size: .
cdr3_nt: TGTGCCAGCAGTTACGATGTCCCGGGCGGGGGGGACTACGAGCAGTACTTC
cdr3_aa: CASSYDVPGGGDYEQYF

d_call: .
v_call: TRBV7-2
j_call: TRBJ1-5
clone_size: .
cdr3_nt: TGTGCCAGCAGTTATGAGATTAATCAGCCCCAGCATTTT
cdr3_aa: CASSYEINQPQHF

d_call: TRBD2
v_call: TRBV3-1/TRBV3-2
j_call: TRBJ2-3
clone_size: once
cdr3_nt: TGTGCCAGCAGCTTGGCAGAGCGGGGCGGCACAGATACGCAGTATTTT
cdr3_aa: CASSLAERGGTDTQYF

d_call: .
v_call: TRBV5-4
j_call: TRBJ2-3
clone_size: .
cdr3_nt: TGTGCCAGCAGCGTAGGGACTTCAGATACGCAGTATTTT
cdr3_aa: CASSVGTSDTQYF

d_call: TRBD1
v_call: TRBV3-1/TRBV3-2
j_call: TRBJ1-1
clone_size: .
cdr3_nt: TGTGCCAGCAGCCCTCAGGGGGCCTGGGGCACTGAAGCTTTCTTT
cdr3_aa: CASSPQGAWGTEAFF

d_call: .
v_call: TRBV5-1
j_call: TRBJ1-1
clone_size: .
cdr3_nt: TGCGCCAGCCATACAGGGTCCGTGAACACTGAAGCTTTCTTT
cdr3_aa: CASHTGSVNTEAFF

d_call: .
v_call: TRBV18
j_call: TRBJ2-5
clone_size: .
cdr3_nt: TGTGCCAGCTCACCACCCCTAGGGGGAAGGGAGACCCAGTACTTC
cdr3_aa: CASSPPLGGRETQYF

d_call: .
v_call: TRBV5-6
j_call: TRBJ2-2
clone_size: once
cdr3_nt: TGTGCCAGCAACCTAGAGGTCAGGGTACCCGGGGAGCTGTTTTTT
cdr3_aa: CASNLEVRVPGELFF

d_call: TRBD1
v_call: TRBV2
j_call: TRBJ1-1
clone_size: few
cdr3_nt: TGTGCCAGCAGAAACAGGGGGACAACTACTGAAGCTTTCTTT
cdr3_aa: CASRNRGTTTEAFF

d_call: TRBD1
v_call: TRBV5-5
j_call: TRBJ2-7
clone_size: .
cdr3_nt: TGTGCCAGCAGCTTCCCCGACAGGGGAGAAGGCGAGCAGTACTTC
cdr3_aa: CASSFPDRGEGEQYF

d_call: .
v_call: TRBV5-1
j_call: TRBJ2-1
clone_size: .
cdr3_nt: TGCGCCAGCAGCTTGGGGGGCGCCAGATACAATGAGCAGTTCTTC
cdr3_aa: CASSLGGARYNEQFF

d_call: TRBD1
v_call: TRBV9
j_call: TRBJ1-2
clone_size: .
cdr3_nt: TGTGCCAGCAGCGTAGGGGACAGCTCCTATAATGGCTACACCTTC
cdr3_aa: CASSVGDSSYNGYTF

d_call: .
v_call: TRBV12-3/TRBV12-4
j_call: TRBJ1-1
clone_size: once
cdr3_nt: TGTGCCAGCAGTTTTCGAGGGGGGGTTGCTTTCTTT
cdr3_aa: CASSFRGGVAFF

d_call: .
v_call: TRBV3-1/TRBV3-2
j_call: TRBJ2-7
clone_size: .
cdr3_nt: TGTGCCAGCAGCCAAGGGGACATAACCTACGAGCAGTACTTC
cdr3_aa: CASSQGDITYEQYF

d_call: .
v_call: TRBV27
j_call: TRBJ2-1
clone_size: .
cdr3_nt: TGTGCCAGCAGTCCAGGTGGGAGAATCTCCTACAATGAGCAGTTCTTC
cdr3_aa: CASSPGGRISYNEQFF

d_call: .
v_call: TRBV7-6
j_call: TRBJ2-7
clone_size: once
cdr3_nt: TGTGCCAGCAGCCTCGGGGGTGTTGGGGGTAATGAGAACGAGCAGTACTTC
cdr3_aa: CASSLGGVGGNENEQYF

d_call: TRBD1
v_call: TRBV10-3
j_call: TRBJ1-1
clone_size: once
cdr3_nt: TGTGCCATCAGGGTACAGGGGGCGGGAGACACTGAAGCTTTCTTT
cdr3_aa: CAIRVQGAGDTEAFF

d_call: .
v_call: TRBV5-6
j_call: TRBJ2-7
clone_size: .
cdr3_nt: TGTGCCAGCAGCTTGCTTCCAGCCTACGAGCAGTACTTC
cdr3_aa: CASSLLPAYEQYF

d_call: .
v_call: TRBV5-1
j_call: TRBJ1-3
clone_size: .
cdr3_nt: TGCGCCAGCAGCGAGGGAACTGGAAACACCATATATTTT
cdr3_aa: CASSEGTGNTIYF

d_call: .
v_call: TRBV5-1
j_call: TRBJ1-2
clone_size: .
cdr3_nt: TGCGCCAGCAGCTCTTCGGGGTTTAACTATGGCTACACCTTC
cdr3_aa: CASSSSGFNYGYTF

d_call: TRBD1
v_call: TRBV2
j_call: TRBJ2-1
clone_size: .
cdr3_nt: TGTGCCAGCACTTTAGGTGGGACAGGGATCGGGAATGAGCAGTTCTTC
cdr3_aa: CASTLGGTGIGNEQFF

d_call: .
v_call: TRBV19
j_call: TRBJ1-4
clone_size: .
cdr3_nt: TGTGCCAGTTTCGACAGTGGTAATGAAAAACTGTTTTTT
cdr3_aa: CASFDSGNEKLFF

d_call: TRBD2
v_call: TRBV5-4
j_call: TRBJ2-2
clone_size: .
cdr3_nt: TGTGCCAGCAGCTCGGGGACTAGAGGGAGCACCGGGGAGCTGTTTTTT
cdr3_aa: CASSSGTRGSTGELFF

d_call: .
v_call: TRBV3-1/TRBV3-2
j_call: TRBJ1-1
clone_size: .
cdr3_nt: TGTGCCAGCAGCCGCCTAGATAGAGACACTGAAGCTTTCTTT
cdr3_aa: CASSRLDRDTEAFF

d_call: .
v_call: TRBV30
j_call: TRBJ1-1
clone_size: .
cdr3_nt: TGTGCCTGGAGCCTCGGACGGCAGGGGCACCGTGAAGCTTTCTTT
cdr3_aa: CAWSLGRQGHREAFF

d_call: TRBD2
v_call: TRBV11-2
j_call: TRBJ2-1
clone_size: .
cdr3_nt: TGTGCCAGCAGCTCGTCACCGGGGGGATCCTGGGATGAGCAGTTCTTC
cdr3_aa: CASSSSPGGSWDEQFF

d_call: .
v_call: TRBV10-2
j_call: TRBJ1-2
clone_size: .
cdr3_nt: TGCGCCAGCAGCGACCCGAGGATCCAAGGCTACACCTTC
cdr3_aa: CASSDPRIQGYTF

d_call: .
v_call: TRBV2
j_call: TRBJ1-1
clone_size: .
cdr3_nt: TGTGCCAGCATTGGGCAGGGGACGAACACTGAAGCTTTCTTT
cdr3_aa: CASIGQGTNTEAFF

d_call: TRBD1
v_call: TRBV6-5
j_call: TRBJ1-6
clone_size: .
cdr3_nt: TGTGCCAGTAAGACAGGGGCAAATTCACCCCTCCACTTT
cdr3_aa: CASKTGANSPLHF

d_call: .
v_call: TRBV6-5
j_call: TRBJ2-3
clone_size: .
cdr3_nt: TGTGCCAGCAGTACTCGAGGGCGAGGAGATACGCAGTATTTT
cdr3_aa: CASSTRGRGDTQYF